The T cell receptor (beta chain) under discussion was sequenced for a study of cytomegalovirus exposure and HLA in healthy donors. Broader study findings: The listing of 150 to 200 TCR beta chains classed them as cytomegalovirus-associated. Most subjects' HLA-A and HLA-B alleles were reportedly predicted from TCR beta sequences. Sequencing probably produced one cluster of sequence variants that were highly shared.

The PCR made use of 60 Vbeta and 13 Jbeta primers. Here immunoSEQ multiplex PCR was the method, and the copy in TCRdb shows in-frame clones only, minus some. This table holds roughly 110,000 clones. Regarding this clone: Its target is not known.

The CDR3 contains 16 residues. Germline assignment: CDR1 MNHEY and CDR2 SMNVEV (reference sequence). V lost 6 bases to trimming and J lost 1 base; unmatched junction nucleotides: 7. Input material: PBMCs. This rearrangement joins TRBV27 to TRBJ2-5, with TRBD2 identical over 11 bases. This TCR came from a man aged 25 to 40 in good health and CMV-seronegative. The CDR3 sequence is CASSTTSGEAQETQYF. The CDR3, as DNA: TGTGCCAGCAGCACGACTAGCGGGGAAGCCCAAGAGACCCAGTACTTC.